This entry concerns a single TCR beta chain. Its matching antigen is unknown. The record originates from a study of shared clonotypes between healthy human individuals. Whole-study context: The study enrolled a couple of women and three men aged 18 to 49. Study-level results: Clonotype sharing among donors likely depends on sequencing depth. What limited the represented genetic and exposure-history diversity was the small number of donors.

Method: immunoSEQ multiplex PCR; TCRdb's copy keeps in-frame clones and lacks some. The profile shows more than 2 million clones, roughly 96% of them singletons. Germline V CDR1 and CDR2: SGHVS, FNYEAQ. J was trimmed by 6 bases and V by 5 bases; bases with no gene match: 10. The CDR3 totals 16 residues. The genes are TRBV7-6 and TRBJ2-1; 10 positions agree with TRBD2. Sequencing used naive CD4+ T cells sorted from blood. Subset reported: CD45RA+ positively selected. The source of this sequence is a man aged 18 to 35 in good health. The CDR3 coding sequence is TGTGCCAGCAGCCCCCTTTTAGCGGGAGGCACCAATGAGCAGTTCTTC. Protein product: CASSPLLAGGTNEQFF.